The sequence of this T cell receptor beta chain was determined in a study of cytomegalovirus exposure and HLA in healthy donors. Concerning this clone: Its antigen remains unknown.

Whole-study findings and limits: Listed as cytomegalovirus-associated were 164 TCR beta chains. TCR beta V- and J-gene trimming was later associated with a missense DCLRE1C variant.

The PCR had 60 Vbeta and 13 Jbeta primers. Profiled with immunoSEQ multiplex PCR; TCRdb holds only in-frame clones, not every one. The sample carries approximately 86,000 clones, about two thirds recorded once. Germline V gene data show CDR1 as MNHNS and CDR2 as SASEGT. V lost 3 bases to trimming and J lost 4 bases; unmatched junction nucleotides: 5. This CDR3 is built from 15 residues. Sequenced: PBMCs. The chain links TRBV6-1 to TRBJ1-2; TRBD1 agrees at 10 bases. The source of this sequence is a man between 60 and 75 years old in good health and CMV-seronegative. CDR3 in DNA: TGTGCCAGCAGTGATACCGGGACAGGGGTCTATGGCTACACCTTC. This gives the protein CASSDTGTGVYGYTF.